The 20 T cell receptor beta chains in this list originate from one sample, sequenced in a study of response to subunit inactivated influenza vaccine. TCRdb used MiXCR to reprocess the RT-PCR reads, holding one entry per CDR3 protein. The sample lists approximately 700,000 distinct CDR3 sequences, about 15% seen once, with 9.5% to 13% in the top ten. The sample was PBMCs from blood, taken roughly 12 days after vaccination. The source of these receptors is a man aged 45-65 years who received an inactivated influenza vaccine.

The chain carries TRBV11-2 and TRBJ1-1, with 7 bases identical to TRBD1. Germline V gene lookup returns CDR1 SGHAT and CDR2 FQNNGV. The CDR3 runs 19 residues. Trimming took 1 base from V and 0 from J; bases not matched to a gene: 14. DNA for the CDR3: TGTGCCAGCAGCTTAGTCATACGCTACAGGGGTGGGATGAACACTGAAGCTTTCTTT. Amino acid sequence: CASSLVIRYRGGMNTEAFF.

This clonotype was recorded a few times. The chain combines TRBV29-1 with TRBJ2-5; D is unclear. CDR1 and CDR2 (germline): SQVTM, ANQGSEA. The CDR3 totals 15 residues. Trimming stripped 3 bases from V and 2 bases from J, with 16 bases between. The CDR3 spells CSVERGRVGQETQYF. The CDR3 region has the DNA TGCAGCGTTGAGCGTGGTAGGGTGGGGCAAGAGACCCAGTACTTC.

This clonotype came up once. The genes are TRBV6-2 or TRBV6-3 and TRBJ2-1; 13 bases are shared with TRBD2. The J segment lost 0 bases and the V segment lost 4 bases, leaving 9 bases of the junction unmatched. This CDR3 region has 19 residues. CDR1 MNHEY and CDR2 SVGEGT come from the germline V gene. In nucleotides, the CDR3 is TGTGCCAGCAGTTCCGGACTAGCGGGGGATCCGAGCTCCTACAATGAGCAGTTCTTC. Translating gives CASSSGLAGDPSSYNEQFF.

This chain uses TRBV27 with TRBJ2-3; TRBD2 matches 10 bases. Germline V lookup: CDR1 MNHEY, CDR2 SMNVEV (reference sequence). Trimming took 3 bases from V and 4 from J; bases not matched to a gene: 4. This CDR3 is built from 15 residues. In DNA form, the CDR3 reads TGTGCCAGCAGTTTCAGCGGGAGGGCCTCAGATACGCAGTATTTT. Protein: CASSFSGRASDTQYF.

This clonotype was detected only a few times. Written as DNA, the CDR3 is TGTGCCAGCAGTTTATCTAGCGGGAGGGACTACGAGCAGTACTTC. Amino acid sequence: CASSLSSGRDYEQYF. This chain joins TRBV12-3 or TRBV12-4 and TRBJ2-7; 12 bases are a match to TRBD2. With 2 bases clipped from V and 3 bases from J, the junction kept 2 bases outside the gene matches. The CDR3 has 15 amino acids.

CDR3: CASSQGQVYADTQYF. The CDR3 DNA reads as TGTGCCAGCAGTCAGGGACAGGTGTACGCAGATACGCAGTATTTT. The genes are TRBV28 and TRBJ2-3; 8 bases are shared with TRBD1. V lost 5 bases, J lost 4 bases, and 8 bases stayed unmatched. The CDR3 contains 15 residues. In germline, CDR1 is MDHEN, CDR2 SYDVKM.

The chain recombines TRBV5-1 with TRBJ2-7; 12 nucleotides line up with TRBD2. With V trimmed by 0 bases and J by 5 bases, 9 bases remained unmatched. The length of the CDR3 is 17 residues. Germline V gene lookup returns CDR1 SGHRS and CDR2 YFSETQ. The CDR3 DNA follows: TGCGCCAGCAGCTTGGCCTCGGCTAGCGGGGGGGCGGACGAGCAGTACTTC. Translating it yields CASSLASASGGADEQYF.

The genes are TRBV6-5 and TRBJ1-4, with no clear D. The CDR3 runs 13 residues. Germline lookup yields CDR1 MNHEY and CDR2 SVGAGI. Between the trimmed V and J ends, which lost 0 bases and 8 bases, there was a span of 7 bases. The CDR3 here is CASSYSLEEKLFF. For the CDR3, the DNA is TGTGCCAGCAGTTACTCCCTGGAGGAAAAACTGTTTTTT.

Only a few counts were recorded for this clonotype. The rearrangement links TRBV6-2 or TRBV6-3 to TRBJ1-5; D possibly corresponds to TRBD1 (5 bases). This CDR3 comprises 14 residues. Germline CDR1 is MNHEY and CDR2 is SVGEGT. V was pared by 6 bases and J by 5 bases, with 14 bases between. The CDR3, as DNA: TGTGCCAGCAGCCTTTGGGGGTACGATCAGCCCCAGCATTTT. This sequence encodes CASSLWGYDQPQHF.

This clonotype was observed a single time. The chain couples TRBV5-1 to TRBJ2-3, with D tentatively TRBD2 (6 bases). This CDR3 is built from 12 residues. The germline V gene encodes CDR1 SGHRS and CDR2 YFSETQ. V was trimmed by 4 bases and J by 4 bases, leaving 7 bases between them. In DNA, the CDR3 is TGCGCCAGCAGCGGGAGGTCAGATACGCAGTATTTT. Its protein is CASSGRSDTQYF.

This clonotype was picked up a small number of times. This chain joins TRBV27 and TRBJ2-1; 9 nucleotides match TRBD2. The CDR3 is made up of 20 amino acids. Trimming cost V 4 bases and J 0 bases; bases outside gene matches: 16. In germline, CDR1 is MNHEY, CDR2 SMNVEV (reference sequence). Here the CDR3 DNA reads TGTGCCAGCAGTTGGGTACCGGGACTAGCCTCTAGGAGCTCCTACAATGAGCAGTTCTTC. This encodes CASSWVPGLASRSSYNEQFF.

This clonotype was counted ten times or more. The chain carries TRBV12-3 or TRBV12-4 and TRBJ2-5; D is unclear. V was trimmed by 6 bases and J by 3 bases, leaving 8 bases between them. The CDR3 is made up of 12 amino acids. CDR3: CASSYPKETQYF. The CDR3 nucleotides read TGTGCCAGCAGCTACCCAAAAGAGACCCAGTACTTC.

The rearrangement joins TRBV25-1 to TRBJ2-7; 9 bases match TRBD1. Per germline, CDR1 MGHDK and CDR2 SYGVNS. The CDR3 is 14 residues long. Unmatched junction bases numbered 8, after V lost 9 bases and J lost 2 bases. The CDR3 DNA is TGTGCCAGTCTACCTCGGACAGGGGCCTACGAGCAGTACTTC. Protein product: CASLPRTGAYEQYF.

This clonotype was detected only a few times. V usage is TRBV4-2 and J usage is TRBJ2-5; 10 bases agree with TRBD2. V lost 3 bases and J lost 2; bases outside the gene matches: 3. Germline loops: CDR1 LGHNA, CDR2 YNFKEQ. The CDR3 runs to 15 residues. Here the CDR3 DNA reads TGTGCCAGCAGCCAGTATAGCGGGGGGCAAGAGACCCAGTACTTC. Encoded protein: CASSQYSGGQETQYF.

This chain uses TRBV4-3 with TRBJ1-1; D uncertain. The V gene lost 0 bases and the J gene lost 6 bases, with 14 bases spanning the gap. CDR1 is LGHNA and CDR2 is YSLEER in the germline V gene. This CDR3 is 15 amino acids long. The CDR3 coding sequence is TGCGCCAGCAGCCAAGATCTGGGTCGGAATGCTGAAGCTTTCTTT. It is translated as CASSQDLGRNAEAFF.

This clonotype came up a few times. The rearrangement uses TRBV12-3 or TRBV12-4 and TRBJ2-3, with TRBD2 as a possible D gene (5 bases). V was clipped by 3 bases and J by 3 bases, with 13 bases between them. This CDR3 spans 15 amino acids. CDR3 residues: CASSFRGIGTDTQYF. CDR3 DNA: TGTGCCAGCAGTTTCCGAGGGATAGGGACAGATACGCAGTATTTT.

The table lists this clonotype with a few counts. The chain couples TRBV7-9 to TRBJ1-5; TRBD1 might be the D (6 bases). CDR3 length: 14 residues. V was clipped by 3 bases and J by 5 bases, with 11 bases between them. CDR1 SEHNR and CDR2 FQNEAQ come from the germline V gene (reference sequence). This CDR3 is CASSLVPGDQPQHF. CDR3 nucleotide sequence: TGTGCCAGCAGCTTGGTCCCAGGGGATCAGCCCCAGCATTTT.

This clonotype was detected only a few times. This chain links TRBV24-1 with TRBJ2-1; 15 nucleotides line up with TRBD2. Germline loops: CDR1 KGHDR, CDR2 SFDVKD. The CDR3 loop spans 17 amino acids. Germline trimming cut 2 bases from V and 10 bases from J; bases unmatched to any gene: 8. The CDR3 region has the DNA TGTGCCACCAGTGATTCCCGGACTAGCGGGAGGGGACAGGAGCAGTTCTTC. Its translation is CATSDSRTSGRGQEQFF.

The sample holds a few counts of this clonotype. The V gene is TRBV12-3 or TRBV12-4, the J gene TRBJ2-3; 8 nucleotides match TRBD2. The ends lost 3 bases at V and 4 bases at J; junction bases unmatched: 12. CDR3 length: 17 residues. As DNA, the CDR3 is TGTGCCAGCAGTTTGGAGACTAGCGTGATCCCCGCAGATACGCAGTATTTT. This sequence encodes CASSLETSVIPADTQYF.

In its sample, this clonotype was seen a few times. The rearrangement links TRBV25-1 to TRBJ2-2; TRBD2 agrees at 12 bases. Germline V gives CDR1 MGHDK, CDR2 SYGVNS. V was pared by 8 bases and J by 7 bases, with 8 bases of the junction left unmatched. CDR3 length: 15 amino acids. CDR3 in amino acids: CASEGLAGANGELFF. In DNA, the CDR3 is TGTGCCAGCGAGGGACTAGCGGGCGCCAACGGGGAGCTGTTTTTT.